This T cell receptor beta chain came from a study of T cell responses to AZD1222 COVID-19 vaccine. To note about this clone: Its specificity is not known.

CDR1 is SGHDT, CDR2 YYEEEE, per germline. J gave up 5 bases and V 4 bases, and 7 bases lay outside the gene matches. This CDR3 has 14 residues. Here immunoSEQ multiplex PCR was the method, and the copy in TCRdb shows in-frame clones only, minus some. This table holds under 200,000 clones, about nine tenths found once. The study's findings and limits: The donors showed a predominance of white British ancestry and of females, with possible underestimation of clonal diversity.

This specimen was peripheral blood, taken on day 0 of AZD1222 vaccination. V is TRBV5-6 and J is TRBJ1-2, with 8 bases lining up with TRBD1. The receptor was derived from an adult in good health. In DNA, the CDR3 is TGTGCCAGCAGCAGTCGGACAGGGCGGTATGGCTACACCTTC. Translation gives CASSSRTGRYGYTF.